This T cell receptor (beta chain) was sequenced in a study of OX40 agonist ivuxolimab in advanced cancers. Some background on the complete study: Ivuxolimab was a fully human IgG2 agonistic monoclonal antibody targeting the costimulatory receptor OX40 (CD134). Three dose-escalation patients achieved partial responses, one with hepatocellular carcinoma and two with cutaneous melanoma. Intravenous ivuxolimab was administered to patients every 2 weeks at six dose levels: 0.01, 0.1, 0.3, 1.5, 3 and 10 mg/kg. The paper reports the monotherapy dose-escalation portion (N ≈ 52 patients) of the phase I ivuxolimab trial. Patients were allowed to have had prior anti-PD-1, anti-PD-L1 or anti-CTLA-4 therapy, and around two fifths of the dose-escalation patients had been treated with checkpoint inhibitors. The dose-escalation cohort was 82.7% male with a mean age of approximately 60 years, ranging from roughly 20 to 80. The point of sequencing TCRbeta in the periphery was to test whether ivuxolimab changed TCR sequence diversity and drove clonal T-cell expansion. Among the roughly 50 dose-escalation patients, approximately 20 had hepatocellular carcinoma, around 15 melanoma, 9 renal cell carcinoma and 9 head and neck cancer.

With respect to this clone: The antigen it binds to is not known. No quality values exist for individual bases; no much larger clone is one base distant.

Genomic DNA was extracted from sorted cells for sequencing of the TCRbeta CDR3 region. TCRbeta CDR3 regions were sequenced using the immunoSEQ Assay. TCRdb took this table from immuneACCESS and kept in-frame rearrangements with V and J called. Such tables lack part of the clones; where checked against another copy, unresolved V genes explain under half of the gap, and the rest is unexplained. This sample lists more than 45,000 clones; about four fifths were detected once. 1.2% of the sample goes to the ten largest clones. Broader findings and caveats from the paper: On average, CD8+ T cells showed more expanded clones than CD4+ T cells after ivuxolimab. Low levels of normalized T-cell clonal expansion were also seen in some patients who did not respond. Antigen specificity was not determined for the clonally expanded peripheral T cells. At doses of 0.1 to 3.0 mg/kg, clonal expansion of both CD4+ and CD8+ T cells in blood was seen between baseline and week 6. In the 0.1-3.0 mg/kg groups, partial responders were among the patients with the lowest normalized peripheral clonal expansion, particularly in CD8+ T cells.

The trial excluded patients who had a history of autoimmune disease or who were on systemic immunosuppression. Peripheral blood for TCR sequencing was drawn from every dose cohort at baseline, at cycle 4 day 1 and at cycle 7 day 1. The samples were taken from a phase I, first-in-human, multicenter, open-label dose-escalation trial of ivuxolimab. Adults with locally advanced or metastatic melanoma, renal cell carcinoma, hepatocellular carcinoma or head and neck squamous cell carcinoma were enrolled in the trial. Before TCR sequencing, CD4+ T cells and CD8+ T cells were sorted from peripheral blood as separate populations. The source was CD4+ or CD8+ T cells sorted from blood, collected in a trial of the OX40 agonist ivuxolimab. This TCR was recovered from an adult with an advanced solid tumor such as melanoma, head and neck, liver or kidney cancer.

In nucleotide form, the sequence is TGTGCCAGCAGCCCCGGGCGGGACATTCAGTACTTC. It translates to CASSPGRDIQYF. The chain uses TRBV6-5 and TRBJ2-4; matching of 5 bases hints at TRBD2 as the D gene. Based on the germline V gene, the CDR1 and CDR2 sequences are MNHEY and SVGAGI. Spanning cysteine to phenylalanine, the CDR3 consists of 12 amino acids. This entry keeps only the CDR3 DNA: 36 bases, framed from base 1. The junction carries 11 bases between V and J, which are trimmed by 6 bases and 8 bases respectively.